A selection of T cell receptor beta chains follows, all from one sample in a study of identical twins. MiXCR was run by TCRdb on the 5' RACE reads, yielding one entry per CDR3 protein. The data show 200,000 to 250,000 distinct CDR3 sequences, roughly 13% seen once. Sequencing input: memory (CD45RO+) T cells sorted from blood. The receptors stem from a woman aged 18-35 years in good health. The CDR3 runs from the conserved cysteine through the conserved F or W.

TRBV29-1	TRBJ1-3	CSVRFPSTGNTIYF
TRBV6-2/TRBV6-3	TRBJ2-7	CASSLPDDYEQYF
TRBV9	TRBJ1-2	CASSGVSFGGYTF
TRBV10-3	TRBJ2-3	CASSATSGPTDTQYF
TRBV12-3/TRBV12-4	TRBJ2-3	CARSKLLAGSTDTQYF
TRBV5-5	TRBJ2-3	CASSSLGSGARTDTQYF
TRBV11-2	TRBJ2-3	CASSQIGGGFTDTQYF
TRBV19	TRBJ2-6	CASSIVAGVHSGANVLTF
TRBV5-6	TRBJ2-1	CASSPRGLADRSYNEQFF
TRBV2	TRBJ2-1	CASSQPGLANEQFF
TRBV7-2	TRBJ2-1	CASSKRAARGNEQFF
TRBV11-2	TRBJ2-5	CASSSRAPTSGSGAQYF
TRBV9	TRBJ1-2	CASSAIAEGYGYTF
TRBV11-2	TRBJ2-3	CASSLGEREGTDTQYF
TRBV15	TRBJ1-1	CATSSPGSQQGSFTEAFF
TRBV6-1	TRBJ2-1	CASGGRDNEQFF
TRBV5-1	TRBJ2-1	CASSLGSGGANEQFF
TRBV6-1	TRBJ2-1	CASTQGGSYNEQFF
TRBV20-1	TRBJ2-1	CSARDMSRGLYNEQFF
TRBV9	TRBJ1-1	CASSADQGIEAFF
TRBV12-3/TRBV12-4	TRBJ2-7	CASSAGALYEQYF
TRBV5-1	TRBJ2-3	CASSLGVAVTDTQYF
TRBV29-1	TRBJ1-1	CSVVSNTEAFF
TRBV14	TRBJ2-7	CASSQQGPYEQYF
TRBV21-1	TRBJ1-2	CASRFRKGLGYGYTF
TRBV20-1	TRBJ2-3	CSARDYRGGTDTQYF
TRBV7-2	TRBJ2-1	CASSSSPLPYNEQFF
TRBV3-1	TRBJ2-7	CASRLTGSEQYF
TRBV2	TRBJ2-1	CASSEQYGSYNEQFF
TRBV5-1	TRBJ2-1	CASSLEGGGSGNEQFF
TRBV11-2	TRBJ2-3	CASSEPPAGGTDTQYF
TRBV6-5	TRBJ2-5	CASSYGETQYF
TRBV14	TRBJ2-7	CASSQEGSSYEQYF
TRBV24-1	TRBJ2-1	CATSRSQGSNEQFF
TRBV29-1	TRBJ1-2	CSVERHIGTKFTFLF
TRBV20-1	TRBJ2-7	CSVIRSYEQYF
TRBV5-1	TRBJ2-7	CASSLWDTNAGQYF
TRBV20-1	TRBJ2-1	CSAVPGLAGGPYNEQFF
TRBV6-1	TRBJ2-5	CASSEPGLAGQETQYF
TRBV20-1	TRBJ2-2	CSARDPGRDTGELFF
TRBV6-1	TRBJ2-1	CASSATGGIGQFF
TRBV6-1	TRBJ2-5	CASRQGDRETQYF